This T cell receptor beta chain is from a study of shared clonotypes between healthy human individuals. DNA input for the unsorted PBMC replicate PCRs was around 0.3 ug, some 29,000 T cell genomes. Using immunoSEQ multiplex PCR, the repertoire was profiled, and TCRdb retains in-frame clones only, with some absent. Of 450,000 to 550,000 clones listed, around 74% were seen once; the top ten hold 13%. The study drew its donors from healthy HIV-negative adults without recent acute infections or vaccinations. V shed 7 bases and J shed 3 bases, with 16 bases lying between them. In germline, CDR1 is SGHRS, CDR2 YFSETQ. The CDR3 contains 14 residues.

The TCR originated in a woman aged 40 to 50 in good health. Some clones in this sample may be carry-over from other donors' samples. The sample was PBMCs. The J gene is TRBJ1-1, the V gene TRBV5-1; D is unresolved. The CDR3 nucleotides read TGCGCCAGCTGCCGAGGGATGGTGGACACTGAAGCTTTCTTT. Its protein product is CASCRGMVDTEAFF.